A selection of T cell receptor beta chains follows, all from one sample in a study of T-cell reconstitution after alpha-beta-depleted transplantation in children. TCRdb reprocessed the PCR reads via MiXCR and lists one record per CDR3 protein. Altogether 190,000 or so distinct CDR3 sequences are present, about 15% being singletons, with the ten largest covering about 13%. This material consisted of PBMCs from the stem cell graft donor, taken from the stem cell graft. The receptors stem from a human donor who donated a stem cell graft to a child with acute lymphoblastic leukemia. Both conserved end residues are part of each CDR3. A D gene is named only where the DNA matches it firmly. A clone size is listed for some rows: how often the clone was seen (once, few, many), or a class if it is expanded.

TRBJ1-2 | TRBV2 | once | TRBD1 | TGTACCAGCAGCTCTGAGACCGGGACAGGGGCTAACTATGGCTACACCTTC | CTSSSETGTGANYGYTF
TRBJ2-6 | TRBV11-2 | many | - | TGTGCCAGCAGCCTAGAATACGGCAGGGCCAACGTCCTGACTTTC | CASSLEYGRANVLTF
TRBJ1-4 | TRBV2 | few | - | TGTGCCAGCAGTGGGCCAGCATTCTTGAAACTGTTTTTT | CASSGPAFLKLFF
TRBJ2-1 | TRBV10-3 | many | - | TGTGCCATCAGTGATGGTGAGGACTACAATGAGCAGTTCTTC | CAISDGEDYNEQFF
TRBJ2-3 | TRBV5-1 | few | TRBD2 | TGCGCCAGCAGCGTTTCTAGCGGGAGAAATACGCAGTATTTT | CASSVSSGRNTQYF
TRBJ2-7 | TRBV6-6 | many | - | TGTGCCAGCAGTTCTTACAGGGACAACGAGCAGTACTTC | CASSSYRDNEQYF
TRBJ2-5 | TRBV7-9 | many | - | TGTGCCAGCAGCTTGGGGGCCGGCCAGTACTTC | CASSLGAGQYF
TRBJ2-1 | TRBV7-8 | many | - | TGTGCCAGCAGCTCAACCGGGCGGGGTGAGCAGTTCTTC | CASSSTGRGEQFF
TRBJ1-1 | TRBV5-4 | many | TRBD1 | TGTGCCAGCAGCCCGCCCAGGGGGCTAGGGGAAGCTTTCTTT | CASSPPRGLGEAFF
TRBJ1-2 | TRBV7-9 | few | TRBD1 | TGTGCCAGCAGCGCGAAAATGACAGGGGGAAATGGCTACACCTTC | CASSAKMTGGNGYTF
TRBJ2-3 | TRBV28 | many | - | TGTGCCACCAGAAGGAAGGGGGGAAGGGGTACGCAGTATTTT | CATRRKGGRGTQYF
TRBJ1-1 | TRBV6-1 | few | - | TGTGCCAGCAGCGATAGTAAGAGGTTAGGTCGCCGCACTGAAGCTTTCTTT | CASSDSKRLGRRTEAFF
TRBJ2-5 | TRBV5-1 | - | - | TGCGCCAGCAGCTTGGTATTTAGTCTTTCAGGGGAGACCCAGTACTTC | CASSLVFSLSGETQYF
TRBJ2-7 | TRBV7-9 | many | - | TGTGCCAGCAGCAATCAGAGGGCGTACGAGCAGTACTTC | CASSNQRAYEQYF
TRBJ2-7 | TRBV6-1 | many | TRBD2 | TGTGCCAGCAGCGTACTAGCGGGAAATAGTGAGCAGTACTTC | CASSVLAGNSEQYF
TRBJ2-1 | TRBV20-1 | - | TRBD2 | TGCAGTGCTAGAGCTCCCAAACTAGCGGGAGCGAGCAATGAGCAGTTCTTC | CSARAPKLAGASNEQFF
TRBJ1-2 | TRBV7-9 | many | - | TGTGCCAGCAGCTTTTCCCAGGGACCCAACTATGGCTACACCTTC | CASSFSQGPNYGYTF
TRBJ2-2 | TRBV5-1 | many | - | TGCGCCAGCAGCTTGGGACAGGCCGGAATGAACACCGGGGAGCTGTTTTTT | CASSLGQAGMNTGELFF
TRBJ1-3 | TRBV9 | many | - | TGTGCCAGCAGCGTCGACAGCCCCTCTGGAAACACCATATATTTT | CASSVDSPSGNTIYF
TRBJ2-1 | TRBV28 | many | TRBD2 | TGTGCCAGCAGTCCCCTGGGACTAGCGGTTAACAATGAGCAGTTCTTC | CASSPLGLAVNNEQFF
TRBJ2-1 | TRBV12-3/TRBV12-4 | many | TRBD2 | TGTGCCAGCAGGTCCAGCGGGAGGTCCCCCTCCTACAATGAGCAGTTCTTC | CASRSSGRSPSYNEQFF
TRBJ2-1 | TRBV2 | - | - | TGTGCCAGCAGATCTTGGACGGACTACAATGAGCAGTTCTTC | CASRSWTDYNEQFF
TRBJ1-1 | TRBV5-1 | many | TRBD1 | TGCGCCAGCAGCTTCCGGGACAGTGATGAAGCTTTCTTT | CASSFRDSDEAFF
TRBJ2-7 | TRBV11-2 | - | TRBD2 | TGTGCCAGCAGCACCCGGACTAGCGGGAGCTTGTACGAGCAGTACTTC | CASSTRTSGSLYEQYF
TRBJ1-5 | TRBV12-3/TRBV12-4 | many | TRBD1 | TGTGCCAGCAGTTCACAGGGGTATCAGCCCCAGCATTTT | CASSSQGYQPQHF
TRBJ2-1 | TRBV20-1 | many | - | TGCAGTGCTAGTAGAATAGGGGGGGATGAGCAGTTCTTC | CSASRIGGDEQFF